The sequence of this T cell receptor (beta chain) was determined in a study of blood T cell repertoires in COVID-19. Study at large: Acute and convalescent COVID-19 samples came from the United States, Italy and Spain. T cells, B-cell-depleted T cells, or PBMCs provided the cDNA or gDNA that served as material.

Per the study methods: For nucleated cells, counts were estimated from reference gene primer amplification. Assay used: immunoSEQ multiplex PCR; TCRdb lists only in-frame clones, some missing. V and J calls plus clone size are reproduced from that table; the DNA served to infer D and trimming. The sample holds 300,000 to 350,000 clones; about 91% are singletons and the top ten take 1.6%. With V trimmed by 5 bases and J by 1 base, 7 bases remained unmatched. The CDR3 is 16 amino acids. Germline lookup yields CDR1 SGHTA and CDR2 FQGNSA. While infection was still active, Seattle patients were enrolled and then followed longitudinally.

The source of this sequence is a woman aged 25 to 39 with COVID-19, enrolled during active disease. V is TRBV7-2 and J is TRBJ2-2; TRBD2 matches at 7 bases. Sequencing used peripheral blood. The DNA for the CDR3 is TGTGCCAGCAGCCCCAGGTTAGCGGGGAACACCGGGGAGCTGTTTTTT. Translating gives CASSPRLAGNTGELFF.